The 10 T cell receptor beta chains reported below all come from one sample, sequenced in a study of control samples from healthy donors and cancer patients (dated by TCRdb to the early 2020s). Library preparation used the immunoSEQ multiplex PCR assay. The table was pulled from immuneACCESS by TCRdb, which kept in-frame rearrangements only. Such tables lose some clones; where checked, under half of the loss comes from unresolved V genes, and the rest has no known cause. The sample profile shows fewer than 65,000 clones; about nine tenths of them were found once. The top ten clones comprise 1.6% of the sample. Specimen: PBMCs. All receptors derive from a man between 40 and 49 years old with colorectal cancer.

The chain combines TRBV28 with TRBJ1-1, with D maybe TRBD1 (6 bases). This CDR3 has 14 residues. The germline V and J ends were trimmed by 5 bases and 1 base, with 11 bases remaining between them. Germline-derived CDR1 and CDR2 are MDHEN and SYDVKM. The CDR3 bases are TGTGCCAGCAGTACCTGGACAGAGAACACTGAAGCTTTCTTT. Translated: CASSTWTENTEAFF.

Of note for this clone: One end of the junction does not line up with germline, which may come from a read error. The chain has TRBV2 and TRBJ2-7; 10 nucleotides align to TRBD1. Germline V gene data show CDR1 as SNHLY and CDR2 as FYNNEI. The length of the CDR3 is 11 residues. The CDR3 loop is CASLKTGGPVF. The CDR3 coding sequence is TGTGCCAGCCTAAAGACAGGGGGCCCCGTCTTC.

The chain combines TRBV4-1 with TRBJ2-7, with D possibly called TRBD1 or TRBD2 (5 bases each). V was trimmed by 0 bases and J by 2 bases, leaving 14 bases between them. Germline V gene lookup returns CDR1 MGHRA and CDR2 YSYEKL. The CDR3 consists of 16 residues. CDR3 region: CASSQDSGPHTYEQYF. CDR3 nucleotides: TGCGCCAGCAGCCAAGACTCGGGACCCCATACCTACGAGCAGTACTTC.

The CDR3 here is CSASQAEKETQYF. CDR3 DNA: TGCAGTGCTAGTCAAGCAGAGAAAGAGACCCAGTACTTC. The chain uses TRBV20-1 and TRBJ2-5; D unresolved. Between the trimmed V and J ends, which lost 3 bases and 3 bases, there was a span of 11 bases. The CDR3 is 13 residues long. Germline CDR1 is DFQATT and CDR2 is SNEGSKA (reference sequence).

The chain uses TRBV30 and TRBJ1-4; 8 nucleotides agree with TRBD1. This CDR3 has 16 amino acids. V was clipped by 4 bases and J by 8 bases; unmatched bases: 15. Germline CDR1 is GTSNPN and CDR2 is SVGIG (reference sequence). Written as DNA, the CDR3 is TGTGCCTGGATGGGGAATCTCAGGGGGCGCGGGGAAAAACTGTTTTTT. Its protein is CAWMGNLRGRGEKLFF.

This clone was seen just once. The chain joins TRBV7-3 to TRBJ2-1; TRBD2 aligns across 8 bases. The CDR3 length is 13 residues. After removal of 4 bases from V and 9 bases from J, the junction contained 5 bases not matched to a gene. Germline CDR1 SGHTA, CDR2 FQGTGA. CDR3 nucleotides: TGTGCCAGCAGCTACTCGGGGGGGAGTGAGCAGTTCTTC. Its protein product is CASSYSGGSEQFF.

The chain carries TRBV28 and TRBJ2-7; a possible D gene is TRBD1 (5 bases). Looked up from germline, CDR1 is MDHEN and CDR2 is SYDVKM. Trimming stripped 6 bases from V and 0 bases from J, with 12 bases between. This CDR3 has 14 amino acids. In DNA form, the CDR3 reads TGTGCCAGCAGCAGGGAAGTTAGCTCCTACGAGCAGTACTTC. It codes for CASSREVSSYEQYF.

The V call is TRBV6-6, the J call TRBJ2-1; no reliable D call. Germline V CDR1 and CDR2: MNHNY, SVGAGI (reference sequence). The CDR3 totals 11 residues. Trimming pared 5 bases from V and 9 bases from J, leaving 8 bases between. The CDR3 is CASSDWGEQFF. DNA of the CDR3: TGTGCCAGCAGTGACTGGGGTGAGCAGTTCTTC.

The chain carries TRBV15 and TRBJ1-1, with a weak D call TRBD1 (5 bases). Trimming removed 7 bases from V and 0 bases from J, with 12 bases in between. The CDR3 runs 14 residues. Per the germline V gene, CDR1 is LNHNV and CDR2 is YYDKDF (reference sequence). Here the CDR3 DNA reads TGTGCCACCAAGGGGACGGGGATGAACACTGAAGCTTTCTTT. Translating it yields CATKGTGMNTEAFF.

This chain joins TRBV28 and TRBJ1-1; 10 bases are shared with TRBD1. The J segment lost 3 bases and the V segment lost 4 bases, leaving 5 bases of the junction unmatched. Germline V gene sequence: CDR1 MDHEN, CDR2 SYDVKM. The CDR3 extends over 15 amino acids. CDR3 sequence (DNA): TGTGCCAGCAGTTCGGACAGGGGGTCAGACACTGAAGCTTTCTTT. It is translated as CASSSDRGSDTEAFF.